What follows describes a single TCR beta chain. Its antigen is as yet unknown. The record originates from a study of T cell responses to AZD1222 COVID-19 vaccine. Whole-study findings and limits: Once two AZD1222 doses were given, Spike-specific TCR breadth and depth went up. Vaccine-associated CD4 TCRs ranged over spike, dominating at 160-218 and 743-854. The study sampled repertoires only after the peak T cell response. Females made up more of the donors, who were largely white British, and clonal diversity may have come out too low.

The CDR3 has 14 amino acids. The germline V gene has CDR1 GTSNPN and CDR2 SVGIG (reference sequence). The V gene lost 8 bases and the J gene lost 3 bases, with 14 bases spanning the gap. The data were produced by immunoSEQ multiplex PCR, yet TCRdb's version contains in-frame clones alone and is incomplete. The sample includes 200,000 to 250,000 clones, around 94% of them seen just once. The V gene is TRBV30, the J gene TRBJ2-6; no clear D gene. The sequence was obtained from an adult who received the MenACWY meningococcal vaccine as a control. Material: peripheral blood, obtained 28 days after the second dose of the MenACWY control vaccine. Written as DNA, the CDR3 is TGTGCCGGACGGCGGTTGGGTGGGGCCAACGTCCTGACTTTC. This sequence encodes CAGRRLGGANVLTF.